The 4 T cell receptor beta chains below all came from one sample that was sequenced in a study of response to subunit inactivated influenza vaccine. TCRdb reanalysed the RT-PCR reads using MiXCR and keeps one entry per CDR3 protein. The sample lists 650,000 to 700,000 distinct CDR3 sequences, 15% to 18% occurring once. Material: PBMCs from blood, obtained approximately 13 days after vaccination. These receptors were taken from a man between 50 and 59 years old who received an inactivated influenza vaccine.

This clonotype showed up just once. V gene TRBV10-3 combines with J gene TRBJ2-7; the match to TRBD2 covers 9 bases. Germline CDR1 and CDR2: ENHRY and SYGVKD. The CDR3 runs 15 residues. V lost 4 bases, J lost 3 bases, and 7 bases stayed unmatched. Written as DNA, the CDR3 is TGTGCCATCAGTGTGGCTAGCGGGAACAACTACGAGCAGTACTTC. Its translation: CAISVASGNNYEQYF.

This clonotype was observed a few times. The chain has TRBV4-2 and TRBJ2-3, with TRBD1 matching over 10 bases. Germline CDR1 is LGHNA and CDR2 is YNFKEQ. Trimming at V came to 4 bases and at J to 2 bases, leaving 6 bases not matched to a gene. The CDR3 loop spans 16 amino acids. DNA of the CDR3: TGTGCCAGCAGCCGGGGACAGGGGCGAACCACAGATACGCAGTATTTT. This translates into CASSRGQGRTTDTQYF.

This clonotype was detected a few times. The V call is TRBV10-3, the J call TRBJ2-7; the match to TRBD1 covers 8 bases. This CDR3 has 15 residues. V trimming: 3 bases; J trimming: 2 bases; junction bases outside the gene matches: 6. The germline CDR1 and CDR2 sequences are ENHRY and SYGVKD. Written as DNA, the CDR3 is TGTGCCATCAGTGAAGGAGACAGGGGCCCCTACGAGCAGTACTTC. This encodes CAISEGDRGPYEQYF.

In nucleotides, the CDR3 is TGCAGTGCTATACCTACTAGCGGCTCCTACGAGCAGTACTTC. This gives the protein CSAIPTSGSYEQYF. V usage is TRBV20-1 and J usage is TRBJ2-7; 8 nucleotides agree with TRBD2. Germline V gene sequence: CDR1 DFQATT, CDR2 SNEGSKA (reference sequence). This CDR3 is 14 amino acids long. V was clipped by 4 bases and J by 0 bases; unmatched bases: 5.